A single T cell receptor (beta chain) is shown here with its context. Germline CDR1 LNHDA, CDR2 SQIVND (reference sequence). Trimming at V came to 3 bases and at J to 7 bases, leaving 5 bases not matched to a gene. The CDR3 has 13 amino acids. Data came from immunoSEQ multiplex PCR; TCRdb stores just in-frame clones and leaves some out. The data show 60,000 to 90,000 clones, 85% to 95% seen once. This entry is derived from a study of technical replicates of blood from a handful of donors. The source of this sequence is a human donor in good health. Sequenced input: T cells isolated from PBMCs. V is TRBV19 and J is TRBJ1-2; TRBD1 matches 7 bases. The CDR3: CASSIDRVFGYTF. In DNA form, the CDR3 reads TGTGCCAGTAGTATCGACAGGGTTTTTGGCTACACCTTC.